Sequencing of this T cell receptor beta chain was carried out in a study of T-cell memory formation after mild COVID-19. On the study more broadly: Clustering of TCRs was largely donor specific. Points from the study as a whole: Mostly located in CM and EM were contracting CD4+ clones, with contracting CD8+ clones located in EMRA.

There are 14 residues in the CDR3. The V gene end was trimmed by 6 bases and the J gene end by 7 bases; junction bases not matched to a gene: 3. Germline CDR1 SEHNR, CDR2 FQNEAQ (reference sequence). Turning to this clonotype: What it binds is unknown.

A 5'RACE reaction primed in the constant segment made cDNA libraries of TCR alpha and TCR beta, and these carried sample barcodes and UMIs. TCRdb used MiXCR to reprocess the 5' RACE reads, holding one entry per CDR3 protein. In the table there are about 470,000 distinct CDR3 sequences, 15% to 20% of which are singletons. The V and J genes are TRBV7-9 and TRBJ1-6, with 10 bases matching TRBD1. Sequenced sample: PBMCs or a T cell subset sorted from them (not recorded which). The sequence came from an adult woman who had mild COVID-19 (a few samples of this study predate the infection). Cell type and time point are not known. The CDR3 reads CASRGTGENSPLHF. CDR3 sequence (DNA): TGTGCCAGCAGGGGGACAGGGGAAAATTCACCCCTCCACTTT. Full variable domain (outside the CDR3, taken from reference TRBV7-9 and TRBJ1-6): DTGVSQNPRHKITKRGQNVTFRCDPISEHNRLYWYRQTLGQGPEFLTYFQNEAQLEKSRLLSDRFSAERPKGSFSTLEIQRTEQGDSAMYLCASRGTGENSPLHFGNGTRLTVT.